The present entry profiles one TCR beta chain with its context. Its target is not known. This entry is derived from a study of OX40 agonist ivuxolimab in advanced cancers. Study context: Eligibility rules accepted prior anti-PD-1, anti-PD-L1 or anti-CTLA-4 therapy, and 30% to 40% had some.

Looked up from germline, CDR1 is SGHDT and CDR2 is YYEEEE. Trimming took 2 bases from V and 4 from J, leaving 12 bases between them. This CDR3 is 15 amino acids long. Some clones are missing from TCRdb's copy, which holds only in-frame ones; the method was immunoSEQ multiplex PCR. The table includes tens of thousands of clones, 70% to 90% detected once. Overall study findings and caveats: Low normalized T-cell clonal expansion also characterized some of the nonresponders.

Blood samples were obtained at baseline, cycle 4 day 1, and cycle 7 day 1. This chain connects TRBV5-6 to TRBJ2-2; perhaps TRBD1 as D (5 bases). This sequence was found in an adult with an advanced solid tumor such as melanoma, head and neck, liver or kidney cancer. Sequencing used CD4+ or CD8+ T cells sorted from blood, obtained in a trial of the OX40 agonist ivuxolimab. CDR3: CASSLGAVSTGELFF. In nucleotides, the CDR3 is TGTGCCAGCAGCTTAGGGGCCGTGAGCACCGGGGAGCTGTTTTTT.